One sample yielded the 3 T cell receptor beta chains listed below, sequenced in a study of cytomegalovirus exposure and HLA in healthy donors. Researchers ran the PCR with 60 Vbeta and 13 Jbeta primers. Method: immunoSEQ multiplex PCR; TCRdb's copy keeps in-frame clones and lacks some. Here the sample spans about 110,000 clones, roughly 74% being singletons. Sample: PBMCs. The receptors stem from a man between 35 and 55 years old in good health and CMV-seronegative.

The CDR3 protein is CASRDNGDSANTGELFF. CDR3 nucleotides: TGCGCCAGCAGGGACAACGGGGACAGCGCGAACACCGGGGAGCTGTTTTTT. The rearrangement joins TRBV10-2 to TRBJ2-2; 7 positions agree with TRBD1. Trimming at V came to 6 bases and at J to 0 bases, leaving 10 bases not matched to a gene. The CDR3 has 17 residues. Germline CDR1 WSHSY, CDR2 SAAADI.

The J gene is TRBJ1-5, the V gene TRBV19; no reliable D call. Germline values: CDR1 LNHDA, CDR2 SQIVND (reference sequence). CDR3 size: 14 residues. The V and J ends lost 6 bases and 0 bases respectively, with 9 bases between them. The CDR3 sequence: CASRIRNSNQPQHF. CDR3 nucleotides: TGTGCCAGTAGGATCAGGAATAGCAATCAGCCCCAGCATTTT.

The V and J genes are TRBV5-1 and TRBJ2-1, with 8 bases fitting TRBD1. CDR1 and CDR2 from the germline V gene are SGHRS and YFSETQ. J gave up 5 bases and V 6 bases, and 7 bases lay outside the gene matches. This CDR3 spans 14 amino acids. The CDR3 spells CASTPGQVNNEQFF. The CDR3 DNA reads as TGCGCCAGCACCCCGGGACAGGTGAACAATGAGCAGTTCTTC.